Its frequency marks the clone carrying this T cell receptor beta chain as medium-sized. The antigen remains undetermined. The germline V gene has CDR1 DFQATT and CDR2 SNEGSKA (reference sequence). CDR3 size: 15 residues. The data stem from a study of CXCR3-negative and CXCR3-positive naive CD8 T cells. Study observations and caveats: Naive subsets had comparable surface CD5; TCR strength was inferred from TRB CDR3 properties. Diversity was high in both naive subsets and much lower in memory cells. Naive cells, whether CXCR3-negative or CXCR3-positive, had similar TRBV-TRBJ usage, while memory cells differed.

In preparing the TRB cDNA libraries, 5' RACE with UMI labels was used. TCRdb derives one entry per CDR3 protein from the 5' RACE reads, leaving out DNA. This sample's table has some 6,100 distinct CDR3 sequences. Every subset of CD8+ T cells was sorted in triplicate at 300,000 cells each. The rearrangement uses TRBV20-1 and TRBJ2-7; TCRdb returns TRBD2, unconfirmable since there is no DNA. Sample: naive CXCR3- CD8+ T cells from blood. The subset denotes: CD45RO-CCR7+CD27+CD95- naive CD8+ T cells lacking CXCR3 (TNR3-). The sequence was obtained from a human donor in good health. Some clones in this sample may be carry-over from other donors' samples. The CDR3 loop reads CSARPLAGVSYEQYF.